The sequence of this T cell receptor beta chain was determined in a study of blood T cell repertoires in COVID-19. In the study overall: COVID-19 samples from acute and convalescent phases originated in the United States, Italy and Spain. The analysed material was cDNA or gDNA that came from T cells, B-cell-depleted T cells, or PBMCs.

Per the authors' pipeline: Estimated nucleated cell counts came from reference gene primer amplification. TCRdb keeps only in-frame clones here, not all; method: immunoSEQ multiplex PCR. D and trimming were read from the DNA, whereas the V and J calls and clone size are those reported in that table. This sample has 60,000 or so clones, with around 90% found just once. This CDR3 contains 15 residues. Germline V gene sequence: CDR1 KGHDR, CDR2 SFDVKD. Losses at the gene ends were 6 bases for V and 7 bases for J; bases not matched to a gene: 7. The clonotype was recovered from a human donor with acute or convalescent COVID-19. The donor label of this sample is uncertain. The chain combines TRBV24-1 with TRBJ1-5, with 11 bases aligning to TRBD1. What was sequenced was peripheral blood. In DNA, the CDR3 is TGTGCCACCAGTCTCGGACAGGGGGCGGGACAGCCCCAGCATTTT. Its translation is CATSLGQGAGQPQHF.